Presented here are 21 T cell receptor beta chains from one specimen sequenced in a study of blood T cell repertoires in COVID-19. Assay: immunoSEQ multiplex PCR; the TCRdb copy retains only in-frame clones and omits some. This table holds some 200,000 clones, about three quarters found once. The specimen sequenced was peripheral blood. These receptors were collected from a woman in her seventies with acute or convalescent COVID-19.

V and J are TRBV30 and TRBJ2-1, with unresolved D. Germline CDR1 and CDR2: GTSNPN and SVGIG (reference sequence). Trimming pared 4 bases from V and 3 bases from J, leaving 16 bases between. The CDR3 is 15 residues long. Here the CDR3 reads CAWTHSAVSYNEQFF. The CDR3 coding sequence is TGTGCCTGGACCCACTCGGCGGTTAGCTACAATGAGCAGTTCTTC. Together with reference TRBV30 and TRBJ2-1, the CDR3 gives the full variable domain: SQTIHQWPATLVQPVGSPLSLECTVEGTSNPNLYWYRQAAGRGLQLLFYSVGIGQISSEVPQNLSASRPQDRQFILSSKKLLLSDSGFYLCAWTHSAVSYNEQFFGPGTRLTVL.

A few counts support this clone. The V call is TRBV27, the J call TRBJ2-5; TRBD2 agrees at 8 bases. V lost 1 base to trimming and J lost 1 base; unmatched junction nucleotides: 11. The germline gives CDR1 MNHEY, CDR2 SMNVEV (reference sequence). This CDR3 spans 18 amino acids. DNA for the CDR3: TGTGCCAGCAGTTTATATGGTCGGGTAGCGGGAAGCCAAGAGACCCAGTACTTC. It yields the protein CASSLYGRVAGSQETQYF.

The CDR3 loop is CASSLGASGTPYEQYF. CDR3 nucleotides: TGTGCCAGCAGCTTGGGGGCTAGCGGGACCCCCTACGAGCAGTACTTC. The V gene is TRBV5-4, the J gene TRBJ2-7; 9 positions match TRBD2. The CDR3 contains 16 residues. Germline CDR1 reads SGHNT; CDR2 reads YYREEE (reference sequence). The trim removed 0 bases at V and 2 bases at J, leaving 6 bases unmatched.

This chain connects TRBV5-1 to TRBJ2-7; the match to TRBD1 covers 10 bases. CDR1 is SGHRS, CDR2 YFSETQ, per germline. This CDR3 comprises 16 residues. With V trimmed by 4 bases and J by 0 bases, 7 bases remained unmatched. The CDR3 reads CASSPGGTGDSYEQYF. As DNA, the CDR3 is TGCGCCAGCAGCCCGGGAGGGACAGGGGACTCCTACGAGCAGTACTTC.

A single count supports this clone. CDR3 sequence reads: CASSRRGLGNTIYF. The DNA of the CDR3 is TGTGCCAGCAGCCGACGAGGGTTGGGAAACACCATATATTTT. The chain is built from TRBV3-1 (or the pseudogene TRBV3-2) and TRBJ1-3; no clear D gene. Germline CDR1 LGHDT, CDR2 YNNKEL (reference sequence). This CDR3 has 14 residues. V was clipped by 4 bases and J by 4 bases, with 11 bases between them.

This chain joins TRBV6-5 and TRBJ1-5; 8 bases fit TRBD1. CDR3 length equals 14 residues. V dropped 5 bases and J dropped 7; count of bases not matched to a gene: 7. Germline-derived CDR1 and CDR2 are MNHEY and SVGAGI. The CDR3 is CASSRTTGEQPQHF. CDR3 bases: TGTGCCAGCAGTCGCACGACAGGGGAACAGCCCCAGCATTTT.

The rearrangement joins TRBV28 to TRBJ2-1; 9 bases line up with TRBD2. The CDR3 contains 16 residues. After removal of 5 bases from V and 4 bases from J, the junction contained 9 bases not matched to a gene. The V gene's germline CDR1 is MDHEN and CDR2 SYDVKM. CDR3 sequence reads: CASSKTTSGQYNEQFF. CDR3 coding DNA: TGTGCCAGCAGTAAAACAACTAGCGGGCAGTACAATGAGCAGTTCTTC.

The chain recombines TRBV29-1 with TRBJ2-3; tentative D call: TRBD2 (5 bases). Germline V CDR1 and CDR2: SQVTM, ANQGSEA. This CDR3 region has 12 residues. V lost 6 bases to trimming and J lost 6 bases, with 13 bases between them. The CDR3 DNA is TGCAGCGTAAGACTACAGTGGGATACGCAGTATTTT. Protein product: CSVRLQWDTQYF.

This chain links TRBV2 with TRBJ1-5; no definite D call. CDR1 and CDR2 from the germline V gene are SNHLY and FYNNEI. Trimming cost V 7 bases and J 2 bases, with 6 bases left between them. CDR3 length: 12 amino acids. The chain's CDR3 is CASTRGNQPQHF. The CDR3 DNA follows: TGTGCCAGCACGAGGGGCAATCAGCCCCAGCATTTT.

The chain is built from TRBV5-1 and TRBJ2-1, with TRBD1 matching over 8 bases. CDR3 length: 15 residues. Germline CDR1 and CDR2: SGHRS and YFSETQ. The V gene end was trimmed by 4 bases and the J gene end by 5 bases; junction bases not matched to a gene: 8. CDR3 sequence (DNA): TGCGCCAGCAGCGTCCGGACAGGGCAAAACAATGAGCAGTTCTTC. Protein: CASSVRTGQNNEQFF.

The chain carries TRBV12-3 or TRBV12-4 and TRBJ1-2, with a possible D match to TRBD1 (6 bases). CDR3 length: 12 residues. V was shortened by 7 bases and J by 5 bases, with 11 bases between the two germline ends. The CDR3 sequence: CASTRDIYGYTF. As DNA, the CDR3 is TGTGCCAGCACCCGGGACATTTATGGCTACACCTTC.

The chain uses TRBV28 and TRBJ1-1, with 7 bases fitting TRBD1. V was clipped by 6 bases and J by 5 bases; unmatched bases: 12. Per germline, CDR1 MDHEN and CDR2 SYDVKM. This CDR3 comprises 15 residues. CDR3 coding DNA: TGTGCCAGCAGCCGCATTATGACAGGGAGGACTGAAGCTTTCTTT. Its translation: CASSRIMTGRTEAFF.

The chain has TRBV24-1 and TRBJ1-2; 7 bases map to TRBD1. Germline V gene data show CDR1 as KGHDR and CDR2 as SFDVKD. Germline trimming cut 4 bases from V and 4 bases from J; bases unmatched to any gene: 11. The CDR3 runs 16 residues. The CDR3 sequence is CATSDTRRGGAYGYTF. In DNA, the CDR3 is TGTGCCACCAGTGACACCCGGAGAGGGGGCGCCTATGGCTACACCTTC.

The DNA of the CDR3 is TGTGCCAGTAGTACCTCGGGAGCAACAGATACGCAGTATTTT. Its protein is CASSTSGATDTQYF. The chain is built from TRBV19 and TRBJ2-3; D is perhaps TRBD2 (6 bases). Germline loops: CDR1 LNHDA, CDR2 SQIVND (reference sequence). With 4 bases removed from V and 3 bases from J, the gap between germline ends came to 11 bases. The CDR3 extends over 14 amino acids.

The genes are TRBV6-5 and TRBJ2-2; D is unresolved. This CDR3 contains 11 residues. Trimming removed 6 bases at V and 6 bases at J, with 5 bases between. From germline, CDR1 is MNHEY and CDR2 SVGAGI. This CDR3 reads CASRRAGELFF. The DNA of the CDR3 is TGTGCCAGCAGACGAGCCGGGGAGCTGTTTTTT.

The V call is TRBV5-1, the J call TRBJ2-5; maybe TRBD2 (5 bases). V was pared by 5 bases and J by 1 base, with 9 bases between. The CDR3 is 13 amino acids. Germline values: CDR1 SGHRS, CDR2 YFSETQ. In DNA form, the CDR3 reads TGCGCCAGCAGTGGAGGCAGCCAAGAGACCCAGTACTTC. Protein sequence: CASSGGSQETQYF.

The chain joins TRBV9 to TRBJ2-2; the D gene is possibly TRBD2 (5 bases). CDR3 length: 14 amino acids. Per germline, CDR1 SGDLS and CDR2 YYNGEE. Trimming left V 1 base short and J 5 bases short, with 9 bases between. The chain's CDR3 is CASSVLSGTGELFF. CDR3 bases: TGTGCCAGCAGCGTATTGTCGGGGACCGGGGAGCTGTTTTTT.

This clone turned up a few times. The chain's CDR3 is CASSYSTSIYGYTF. For the CDR3, the DNA is TGTGCCAGCAGTTACTCGACTAGTATATATGGCTACACCTTC. J is TRBJ1-2 and V is TRBV6-5, with D unclear. Germline CDR1 is MNHEY and CDR2 is SVGAGI. CDR3 size: 14 residues. The V end lost 0 bases, the J end lost 5 bases, and 10 bases lay between the germline ends.

The chain couples TRBV11-3 to TRBJ2-2, with 8 bases matching TRBD2. The CDR3 extends over 17 amino acids. Germline-derived CDR1 and CDR2 are SGHNT and YENEEA. With V trimmed by 5 bases and J by 1 base, 9 bases remained unmatched. CDR3 residues: CASSARGGLENTGELFF. The CDR3 bases are TGTGCCAGCAGCGCCCGGGGGGGACTAGAGAACACCGGGGAGCTGTTTTTT.

The V gene is TRBV4-2, the J gene TRBJ2-7; tentative D call: TRBD1 (6 bases). The CDR3 is 15 amino acids. V lost 4 bases and J lost 5, with 18 bases in between. CDR1 and CDR2 from the germline V gene are LGHNA and YNFKEQ. CDR3 region: CASSPQDSGIHEQYF. The CDR3 DNA is TGTGCCAGCAGCCCGCAGGACAGTGGAATCCACGAGCAGTACTTC.

The rearrangement joins TRBV28 to TRBJ1-6, with D perhaps TRBD1 (5 bases). CDR3 length: 16 amino acids. V shed 0 bases and J shed 5 bases, with 11 bases lying between them. Germline V lookup: CDR1 MDHEN, CDR2 SYDVKM. The CDR3 reads CASSLWVGQHNSPLHF. CDR3 DNA sequence: TGTGCCAGCAGTTTATGGGTGGGGCAGCATAATTCACCCCTCCACTTT. Supplemented by reference TRBV28 and TRBJ1-6, the full variable domain reads DVKVTQSSRYLVKRTGEKVFLECVQDMDHENMFWYRQDPGLGLRLIYFSYDVKMKEKGDIPEGYSVSREKKERFSLILESASTNQTSMYLCASSLWVGQHNSPLHFGNGTRLTVT.